This T cell receptor beta chain was retrieved from a study of neoadjuvant nivolumab and ipilimumab in lung cancer. The germline gives CDR1 SGHAT, CDR2 FQNNGV. Between the trimmed V and J ends, which lost 0 bases and 6 bases, there was a span of 3 bases. The CDR3 loop spans 12 amino acids. Data came from immunoSEQ multiplex PCR; TCRdb stores just in-frame clones and leaves some out. The sample shows thousands of clones, 91% of them seen only once. The rearrangement uses TRBV11-2 and TRBJ2-1, with D hard to call. This specimen consisted of blood, obtained after neoadjuvant nivolumab, alone or with ipilimumab, at or shortly before surgery. This TCR came from an adult with non-small cell lung cancer. Some clones in this sample may be carry-over from other donors' samples. The CDR3 spells CASSLDTNEQFF. Here the CDR3 DNA reads TGTGCCAGCAGCTTAGATACCAATGAGCAGTTCTTC.